Listed below are T cell receptor beta chains from one sample, sequenced in a study of cytomegalovirus exposure and HLA in healthy donors. Here immunoSEQ multiplex PCR was the method, and the copy in TCRdb shows in-frame clones only, minus some. The sample holds 100,000 or so clones, 75% to 90% seen once. The source material was PBMCs. Source of these receptors: a man in his thirties or forties in good health and CMV-seronegative. The CDR3 runs from the conserved cysteine through the conserved F or W.

v_gene: TRBV6-5; CDR3aa: CASNRQGSTGELFF
v_gene: TRBV7-9; CDR3aa: CASSPRGAGEKLFF
v_gene: TRBV6-1; CDR3aa: CASSEQGYEQYF
v_gene: TRBV25-1; CDR3aa: CEGYSSYEQYF
v_gene: TRBV6-1; CDR3aa: CASSEWGGFQETQYF
v_gene: TRBV9; CDR3aa: CASSVEGQGAYGYTF
v_gene: TRBV20-1; CDR3aa: CSARATDTQYF
v_gene: TRBV19; CDR3aa: CASSPQGKGYTF
v_gene: TRBV19; CDR3aa: CASSSSGASYNEQFF
v_gene: TRBV2; CDR3aa: CASSEAYRGTGANVLTF
v_gene: TRBV18; CDR3aa: CASSQGARNTEAFF
v_gene: TRBV14; CDR3aa: CANRTGNTIYF
v_gene: TRBV16; CDR3aa: CASSEYGGRQVNTEAFF
v_gene: TRBV5-1; CDR3aa: CASSAGQAADTQYF
v_gene: TRBV7-9; CDR3aa: CASSSFSYEQYF
v_gene: TRBV7-2; CDR3aa: CASSLGQGPKQETQYF
v_gene: TRBV18; CDR3aa: CASSPAGFTGELFF
v_gene: TRBV28; CDR3aa: CASSLPARGQPQHF
v_gene: TRBV28; CDR3aa: CASSLEGGNTIYF
v_gene: TRBV7-9; CDR3aa: CASSFQGRETQYF
v_gene: TRBV28; CDR3aa: CASLTSGQGNEQYF
v_gene: TRBV5-8; CDR3aa: CASSFYQGSNTEAFF
v_gene: TRBV7-9; CDR3aa: CASSPPLGGRGGTEAFF
v_gene: TRBV28; CDR3aa: CASSPRVQRTGELFF
v_gene: TRBV27; CDR3aa: CASSWSGPVRRGPYEQYF
v_gene: TRBV5-4; CDR3aa: CASSYTGWALGLYGNTF
v_gene: TRBV2; CDR3aa: CASSQGLNTEAFF
v_gene: TRBV5-6; CDR3aa: CASSSRTASYEQYF
v_gene: TRBV30; CDR3aa: CAWSVLAGPREQYF
v_gene: TRBV7-8; CDR3aa: CASSRTRAPNQPQHF
v_gene: TRBV4-1; CDR3aa: CASSRSGILDTDTQYF
v_gene: TRBV7-3; CDR3aa: CASSSQGNTEAFF
v_gene: TRBV18; CDR3aa: CASSDGTGGQETQYF
v_gene: TRBV11-2; CDR3aa: CASSSYALLGGYTF
v_gene: TRBV5-6; CDR3aa: CASSPRGPQETQYF
v_gene: TRBV5-1; CDR3aa: CASSQGQGQETQYF
v_gene: TRBV7-3; CDR3aa: CASSKTGGRTGELFF
v_gene: TRBV19; CDR3aa: CASSGPLWTGGNTEAFF
v_gene: TRBV7-3; CDR3aa: CASSSGLAETDTQYF
v_gene: TRBV27; CDR3aa: CASSQRQGSYEQYF
v_gene: TRBV7-6; CDR3aa: CASSPDRGGVRQYF
v_gene: TRBV29-1; CDR3aa: CSVEDGMGGSYEQYF
v_gene: TRBV6-6; CDR3aa: CASSYPLSGTQYF